This is a list of T cell receptor beta chains from one sample in a study of OX40 agonist ivuxolimab in advanced cancers. Method: immunoSEQ multiplex PCR; TCRdb's copy keeps in-frame clones and lacks some. The table records approximately 92,000 clones, approximately 94% of them present only once. The sample here was CD4+ or CD8+ T cells sorted from blood, taken in a trial of the OX40 agonist ivuxolimab. Receptors originate from an adult with an advanced solid tumor such as melanoma, head and neck, liver or kidney cancer. CDR3s include the opening cysteine and the closing phenylalanine or tryptophan. The order of the fields is CDR3 DNA, CDR3 protein, V gene, clone size, D gene, J gene. A D gene is named only where the DNA matches it firmly. Only part of the rows carry a size: once, few, many, or a class if the clone is expanded.

TGTGCCAGCAGACCGTGTAAGGGGGCTATGGAGACCCAGTACTTC CASRPCKGAMETQYF TRBV21-1 once . TRBJ2-5
TGTGCCAGCAGCTTGGGTACCACCTACGAGCAGTACTTC CASSLGTTYEQYF TRBV5-8 . . TRBJ2-7
TGCGCCAGCAGCGTGGACAGGGGGTACGAGCAGTACTTC CASSVDRGYEQYF TRBV4-3 . TRBD1 TRBJ2-7
TGTGCCACCAGCAGTTTCGGATCCGAGCAGTTCTTC CATSSFGSEQFF TRBV15 . . TRBJ2-1
TGTGCCAGCTCACCCCTCCGGGACACCTCTCCCCACGAGCAGTACTTC CASSPLRDTSPHEQYF TRBV18 . . TRBJ2-7
TGTGCCAGCAGTTTTATGGGGGACTACAATGAGCAGTTCTTC CASSFMGDYNEQFF TRBV27 . . TRBJ2-1
TGTGCCAGCAGCGCACATCCGGGACAGGACTACGAGCAGTACTTC CASSAHPGQDYEQYF TRBV9 . TRBD1 TRBJ2-7
TGTGCCAGCAGTTCACAGGGGTGGGAGCCCCAGCATTTT CASSSQGWEPQHF TRBV27 . TRBD1 TRBJ1-5
TGTGCCAGCAGTCTTGGTGACCCCTACGAGCAGTACTTC CASSLGDPYEQYF TRBV6-5 . . TRBJ2-7
TGTGCCAGCAGTCCAAAGGACTTTGAGCAGTTCTTC CASSPKDFEQFF TRBV28 . . TRBJ2-1
TGTGCCACCTCCCGGGACAGGGGTTACAATGAGCAGTTCTTC CATSRDRGYNEQFF TRBV28 . TRBD1 TRBJ2-1
TGCGCCAGCAGCTACGTGTCGGAGGATGGAAACACCATATATTTT CASSYVSEDGNTIYF TRBV4-3 . . TRBJ1-3
TGTGCCAGCAGCCCCCTATGGACAGGAGAGATCGAGACCCAGTACTTC CASSPLWTGEIETQYF TRBV6-4 . TRBD1 TRBJ2-5
TGTGCCAGCGGGACAGATACGCAGTATTTT CASGTDTQYF TRBV27 . . TRBJ2-3
TGTGCCGTAGCGGGGGGGACCTCCTACGAGCAGTACTTC CAVAGGTSYEQYF TRBV6-1 . TRBD2 TRBJ2-7
TGTGCCAGCAGCGTAGGTGGAAGAGGCACAGATACGCAGTATTTT CASSVGGRGTDTQYF TRBV9 once . TRBJ2-3
TGTGCCAGCAGTTTAGGGGCCAGCTCCTACGAGCAGTACTTC CASSLGASSYEQYF TRBV27 . . TRBJ2-7
TGCGCCAGCAGCCAAGACCGCGAGGTTGAGCAGTACTTC CASSQDREVEQYF TRBV4-3 . . TRBJ2-7
TGTGCCAGCTCACCACCAGGTTTCTCTGGAAACACCATATATTTT CASSPPGFSGNTIYF TRBV18 . . TRBJ1-3
TGCGCCAGCAGTGAAGTTTGGGGGACCAGCACAGATACGCAGTATTTT CASSEVWGTSTDTQYF TRBV10-1 . . TRBJ2-3
TGTGCCAGCAGTGATCCACAGGGGGTGGGTGAGCAGTTCTTC CASSDPQGVGEQFF TRBV2 . TRBD1 TRBJ2-1
TGTGCCAGCAGTTTAGACGGCGGGGAGCTGTTTTTT CASSLDGGELFF TRBV27 . . TRBJ2-2
TGCGCCAGCAGCCAGGCCACGAACTCCTACGAGCAGTACTTC CASSQATNSYEQYF TRBV5-1 . . TRBJ2-7